This paragraph reports one T cell receptor (beta chain). The source of the sample is a study of blood T cell repertoires in COVID-19. Study details: Researchers got acute and convalescent COVID-19 samples from the United States, Italy and Spain. From T cells, B-cell-depleted T cells, or PBMCs came the material, which was cDNA or gDNA.

CDR3 length: 14 amino acids. Germline CDR1 reads SNHLY; CDR2 reads FYNNEI. Germline trimming cut 8 bases from V and 2 bases from J; bases unmatched to any gene: 7. Source study methods: Reference gene primer amplification gave nucleated cell count estimates. Method: immunoSEQ multiplex PCR; TCRdb's copy keeps in-frame clones and lacks some. Clonal size and the V and J genes are those of that table, whereas D and trimming came from the DNA. The sample includes about 130,000 clones, around 83% of them seen just once. The clonotype comes from an elderly woman with acute or convalescent COVID-19. This chain uses TRBV2 with TRBJ1-2; 8 bases map to TRBD1. The material sequenced was peripheral blood. CDR3 protein: CASGDGTGNYGYTF. CDR3 nucleotide sequence: TGTGCCAGCGGAGATGGGACAGGAAACTATGGCTACACCTTC.